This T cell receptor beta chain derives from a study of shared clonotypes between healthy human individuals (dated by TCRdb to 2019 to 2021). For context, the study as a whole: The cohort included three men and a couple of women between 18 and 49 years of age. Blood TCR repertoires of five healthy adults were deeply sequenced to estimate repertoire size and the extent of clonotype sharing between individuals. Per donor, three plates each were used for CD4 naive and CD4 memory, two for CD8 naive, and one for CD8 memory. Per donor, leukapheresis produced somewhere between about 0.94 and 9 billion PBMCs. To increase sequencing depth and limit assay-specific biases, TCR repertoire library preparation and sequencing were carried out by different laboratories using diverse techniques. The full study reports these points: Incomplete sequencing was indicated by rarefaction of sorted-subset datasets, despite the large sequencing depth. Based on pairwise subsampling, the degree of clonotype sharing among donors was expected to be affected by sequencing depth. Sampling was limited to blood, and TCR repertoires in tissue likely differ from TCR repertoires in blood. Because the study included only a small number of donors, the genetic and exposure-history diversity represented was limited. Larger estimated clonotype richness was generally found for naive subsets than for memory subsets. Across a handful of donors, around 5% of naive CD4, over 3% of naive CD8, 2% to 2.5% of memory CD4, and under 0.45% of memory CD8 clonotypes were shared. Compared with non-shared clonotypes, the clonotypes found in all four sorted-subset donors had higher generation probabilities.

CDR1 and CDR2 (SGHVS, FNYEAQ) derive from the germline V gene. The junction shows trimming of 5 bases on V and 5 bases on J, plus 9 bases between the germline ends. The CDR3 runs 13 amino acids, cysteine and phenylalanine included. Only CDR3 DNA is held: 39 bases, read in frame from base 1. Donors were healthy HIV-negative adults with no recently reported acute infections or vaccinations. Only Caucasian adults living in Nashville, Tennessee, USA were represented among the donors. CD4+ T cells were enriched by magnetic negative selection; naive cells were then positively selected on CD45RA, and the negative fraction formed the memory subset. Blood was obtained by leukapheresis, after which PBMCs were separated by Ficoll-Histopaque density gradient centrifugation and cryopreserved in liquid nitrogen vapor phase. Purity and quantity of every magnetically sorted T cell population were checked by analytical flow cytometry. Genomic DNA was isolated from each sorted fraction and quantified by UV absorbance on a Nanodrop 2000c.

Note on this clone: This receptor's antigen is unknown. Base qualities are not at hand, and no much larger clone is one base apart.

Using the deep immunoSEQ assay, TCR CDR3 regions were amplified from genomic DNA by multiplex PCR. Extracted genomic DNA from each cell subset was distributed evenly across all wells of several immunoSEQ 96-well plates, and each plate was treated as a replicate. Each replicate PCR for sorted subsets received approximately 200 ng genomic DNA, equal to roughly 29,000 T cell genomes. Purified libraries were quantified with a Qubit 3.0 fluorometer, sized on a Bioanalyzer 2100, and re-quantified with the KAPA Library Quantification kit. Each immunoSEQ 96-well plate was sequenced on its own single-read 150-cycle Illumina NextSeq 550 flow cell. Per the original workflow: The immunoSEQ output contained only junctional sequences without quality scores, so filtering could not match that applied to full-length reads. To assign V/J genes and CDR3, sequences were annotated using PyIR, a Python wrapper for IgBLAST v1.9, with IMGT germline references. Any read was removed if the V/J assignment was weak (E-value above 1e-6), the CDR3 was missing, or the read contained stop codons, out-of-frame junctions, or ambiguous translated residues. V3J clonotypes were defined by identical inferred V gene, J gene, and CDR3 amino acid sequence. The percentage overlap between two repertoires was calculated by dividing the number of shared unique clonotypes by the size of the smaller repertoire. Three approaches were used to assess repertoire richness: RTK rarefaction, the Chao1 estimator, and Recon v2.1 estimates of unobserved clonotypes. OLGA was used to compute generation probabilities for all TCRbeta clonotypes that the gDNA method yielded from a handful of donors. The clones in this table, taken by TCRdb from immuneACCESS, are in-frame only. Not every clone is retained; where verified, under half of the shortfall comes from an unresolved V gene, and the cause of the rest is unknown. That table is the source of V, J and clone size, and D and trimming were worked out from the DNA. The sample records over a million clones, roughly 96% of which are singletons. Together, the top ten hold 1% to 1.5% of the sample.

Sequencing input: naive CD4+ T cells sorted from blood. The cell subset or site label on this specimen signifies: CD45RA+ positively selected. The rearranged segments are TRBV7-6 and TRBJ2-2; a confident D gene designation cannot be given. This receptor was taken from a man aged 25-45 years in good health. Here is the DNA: TGTGCCAGCAGCCGAGAAAAAACCGGGGAGCTGTTTTTT. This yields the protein CASSREKTGELFF.